The rows below give T cell receptor beta chains drawn from one sample of a study of T cells in localized non-small cell lung cancer. The table came from immunoSEQ multiplex PCR; TCRdb's copy has only in-frame clones and leaves some out. The sample includes some 40,000 clones, around nine tenths of them seen just once. Sequencing used peripheral blood, obtained before any cancer treatment. The receptors were sampled from a female donor at least 60 years old with stage I lung adenocarcinoma. Each CDR3 is given with its conserved first and last residue. A D gene is named only where the DNA matches it firmly. Part of the rows lack a size; the others show once, few, many or a class for expanded clones.

>.|TRBD1|TRBJ1-2|TRBV11-2
CASSLGTGFSNYGYTF
TGTGCCAGCAGCTTAGGGACAGGGTTTTCTAACTATGGCTACACCTTC
>.|.|TRBJ1-2|TRBV28
CASRGQSYGYTF
TGTGCCAGCAGAGGACAGAGTTATGGCTACACCTTC
>.|.|TRBJ1-3|TRBV6-1
CASSEHSGNTIYF
TGTGCCAGCAGTGAACATTCGGGAAACACCATATATTTT
>.|.|TRBJ1-1|TRBV5-1
CASSSLTQREAFF
TGCGCCAGCAGCTCTTTGACACAACGCGAAGCTTTCTTT
>.|.|TRBJ1-5|TRBV20-1
CSARTNQPQHF
TGCAGTGCTAGAACAAATCAGCCCCAGCATTTT
>.|TRBD1|TRBJ2-2|TRBV2
CASSDVRGRNTGELFF
TGTGCCAGCAGTGATGTCAGGGGGCGGAACACCGGGGAGCTGTTTTTT
>once|.|TRBJ1-2|TRBV2
CASRRMFVIYGYTF
TGTGCCAGCAGGAGGATGTTCGTTATCTATGGCTACACCTTC
>.|TRBD1|TRBJ1-2|TRBV9
CASSPQGATNYGYTF
TGTGCCAGCAGCCCACAGGGGGCAACTAACTATGGCTACACCTTC
>.|TRBD1|TRBJ1-2|TRBV28
CASSSQGDGTF
TGTGCCAGCAGTTCGCAGGGGGATGGCACCTTC
>.|.|TRBJ1-5|TRBV6-6
CASMSGDYRGNQPQHF
TGTGCCAGCATGTCAGGGGACTATAGAGGCAATCAGCCCCAGCATTTT
>once|.|TRBJ2-7|TRBV5-5
CASSLEGIEQYF
TGTGCCAGCAGCTTGGAAGGAATCGAGCAGTACTTC
>.|.|TRBJ1-4|TRBV6-6
CASSYGSGGNEKLFF
TGTGCCAGCAGTTACGGGTCTGGCGGCAATGAAAAACTGTTTTTT
>.|.|TRBJ1-3|TRBV5-8
CASSFGQTSENTIYF
TGTGCCAGCAGCTTCGGGCAGACTTCTGAAAACACCATATATTTT
>few|TRBD1|TRBJ1-4|TRBV19
CASSMARGLIEKLFF
TGTGCCAGTAGTATGGCCAGGGGGCTCATCGAAAAACTGTTTTTT
>.|.|TRBJ1-1|TRBV29-1
CSVATGPNTEAFF
TGCAGCGTTGCGACCGGGCCGAACACTGAAGCTTTCTTT
>.|.|TRBJ1-5|TRBV27
CASRSRDSSNQPQHF
TGTGCCAGCAGATCCCGGGATTCAAGCAATCAGCCCCAGCATTTT
>.|TRBD2|TRBJ2-1|TRBV5-6
CASSLTSGGNEQFF
TGTGCCAGCAGCTTGACTAGCGGGGGCAATGAGCAGTTCTTC
>once|TRBD1|TRBJ1-5|TRBV10-2
CASSEGQGASNQPQHF
TGCGCCAGCAGTGAGGGGCAGGGGGCTAGCAATCAGCCCCAGCATTTT
>.|.|TRBJ1-5|TRBV7-9
CASSSRGGSNQPQHF
TGTGCCAGCAGCTCCCGGGGGGGGAGCAATCAGCCCCAGCATTTT
>.|.|TRBJ2-2|TRBV28
CASRPSTGNPGELFF
TGTGCCAGCAGACCCTCCACCGGCAACCCCGGGGAGCTGTTTTTT
>.|.|TRBJ2-3|TRBV5-6
CASSTGTSTDTQYF
TGTGCCAGCAGCACCGGGACTAGCACAGATACGCAGTATTTT
>.|.|TRBJ2-7|TRBV11-2
CASSLDLVGLSYEQYF
TGTGCCAGCAGCTTAGATCTGGTGGGGCTCTCCTACGAGCAGTACTTC
>once|.|TRBJ2-7|TRBV7-2
CASSSASYEQYF
TGTGCCAGCAGCTCGGCCTCCTACGAGCAGTACTTC
>.|.|TRBJ1-4|TRBV19
CASSPIQGGWEKLFF
TGTGCCAGTAGTCCGATACAGGGAGGATGGGAAAAACTGTTTTTT
>.|TRBD2|TRBJ2-1|TRBV6-1
CASSEAGGALREQFF
TGTGCCAGCAGTGAAGCCGGGGGGGCCTTACGTGAGCAGTTCTTC
>.|TRBD2|TRBJ2-1|TRBV18
CASSLPGGSYNEQFF
TGTGCCAGCTCCCTCCCGGGGGGCTCCTACAATGAGCAGTTCTTC
>.|TRBD1|TRBJ1-2|TRBV7-7
CASSPRPTGTVYGYTF
TGTGCCAGCAGCCCCCGGCCCACCGGGACAGTCTATGGCTACACCTTC
>.|.|TRBJ1-5|TRBV5-6
CASSPGLNQPQHF
TGTGCCAGCAGCCCCGGTCTCAATCAGCCCCAGCATTTT